A selection of T cell receptor beta chains follows, all from one sample in a study of radiotherapy plus CTLA-4 blockade in lung cancer. Libraries were prepared by immunoSEQ multiplex PCR; TCRdb keeps only in-frame clonotypes and omits some of them. The data show approximately 90,000 clones, with roughly 80% seen just once and 0.84% held by the top ten. The specimen comprised peripheral blood, sampled from a patient treated with radiotherapy plus ipilimumab. These receptors all stem from a human donor with non-small cell lung cancer who had stable disease on radiotherapy plus ipilimumab. Each CDR3 is given with its conserved first and last residue. D genes are given only for firm matches. Not all rows give a size; the values are once, few, many and, for expanded clones, a class.

abundance	d_gene	v_gene	j_gene	CDR3nt	CDR3aa
NA	NA	TRBV18	TRBJ1-1	TGTGCCAGCTCACCACCAAGACCGGGGGGAACTGAAGCTTTCTTT	CASSPPRPGGTEAFF
NA	NA	TRBV19	TRBJ1-1	TGTGCCAGTAGTATTAGGGCACCAAACACTGAAGCTTTCTTT	CASSIRAPNTEAFF
NA	NA	TRBV27	TRBJ2-7	TGTGCCAGCAGTTTATCAACGGGCCTCTACGAGCAGTACTTC	CASSLSTGLYEQYF
once	NA	TRBV15	TRBJ1-6	TGTGCCACCAGCTCTGACAGAAGCTATAATTCACCCCTCCACTTT	CATSSDRSYNSPLHF
few	NA	TRBV5-1	TRBJ1-1	TGCGCCAGCAGCTTGGCCGGGTCCATGAACACTGAAGCTTTCTTT	CASSLAGSMNTEAFF
NA	NA	TRBV7-9	TRBJ2-4	TGTGCCAGCAGCTGGGGAGTCCAGATTCAGTACTTC	CASSWGVQIQYF
NA	TRBD1	TRBV27	TRBJ1-2	TGTGCCAGCAGTTCCCAAGTCCGGGACAGGGGTAGCTATGGCTACACCTTC	CASSSQVRDRGSYGYTF
NA	NA	TRBV9	TRBJ1-6	TGTGCCAGCAGCGTAGCTCCGGACGTGGGTTCACCCCTCCACTTT	CASSVAPDVGSPLHF
NA	TRBD2	TRBV5-1	TRBJ2-7	TGCGCCAGCAGCTTGGGACTAGCTGTCGAGCAGTACTTC	CASSLGLAVEQYF
once	TRBD2	TRBV7-2	TRBJ2-7	TGTGCCAGCAGCTTAACCAGCGGGGGCCCGCACTTC	CASSLTSGGPHF
NA	NA	TRBV28	TRBJ1-2	TGTGCCAGCAGTTTAGGGGGTCCAGCTAACTATGGCTACACCTTC	CASSLGGPANYGYTF
NA	TRBD1	TRBV11-3	TRBJ1-2	TGTGCCAGCATCTATTCAGGGGGTAACTATGGCTACACCTTC	CASIYSGGNYGYTF
NA	NA	TRBV7-9	TRBJ2-3	TGTGCCAGCAGCTCAGACAGCCCCCCAGATACGCAGTATTTT	CASSSDSPPDTQYF
once	NA	TRBV29-1	TRBJ1-1	TGCAGCGTCCAATCGGCAGGGTTGGCTGAAGCTTTCTTT	CSVQSAGLAEAFF
NA	TRBD2	TRBV5-1	TRBJ2-7	TGCGCCAGCAGCCCGATGACTAGCGGGGGCGAGCAGTACTTC	CASSPMTSGGEQYF
NA	TRBD1	TRBV7-9	TRBJ1-2	TGTGCCAGCAGTCCCGGACAGGGTTCCTTCTATGGCTACACCTTC	CASSPGQGSFYGYTF